Below, one TCR beta chain is given with its context. Generated by immunoSEQ multiplex PCR, the TCRdb table keeps only in-frame clones and is missing some. This sample has some 28,000 clones, with roughly nine tenths found just once. The data belong to a study of blood T cell repertoires in COVID-19. Study-level information: Samples of COVID-19 (acute and convalescent) were obtained from the United States, Italy and Spain. Sources were T cells, B-cell-depleted T cells, or PBMCs; the material itself was cDNA or gDNA.

The CDR3 consists of 13 residues. With 4 bases clipped from V and 5 bases from J, the junction kept 7 bases outside the gene matches. Germline-derived CDR1 and CDR2 are SQVTM and ANQGSEA. V is TRBV29-1 and J is TRBJ1-2; the match to TRBD1 covers 7 bases. This clonotype was obtained from a human donor in a cohort sampled during active COVID-19. The material sequenced was peripheral blood. The CDR3 nucleotides are TGCAGCGTTGGAACTCTGACAGGGTATGGCTACACCTTC. Amino acid sequence: CSVGTLTGYGYTF.